The T cell receptor (beta chain) under discussion was sequenced for a study of blood T cell repertoires in COVID-19. Study-level background: Both acute and convalescent COVID-19 samples were obtained from the United States, Italy and Spain.

Under the authors' procedure: Estimated nucleated cell counts came from reference gene primer amplification. Repertoires were generated with immunoSEQ multiplex PCR, while TCRdb's copy carries only in-frame clones and drops some. The V and J calls and clone size were taken over from that table, and D and trimming were inferred from the DNA. This sample has some 130,000 clones, with roughly 90% found just once. This clone was recorded only once. Germline V gene sequence: CDR1 SGDLS, CDR2 YYNGEE. The CDR3 spans 17 residues. V shed 4 bases and J 4 bases; nucleotides not matched to a gene: 9. The sequence was collected from a man between 65 and 79 years old with active COVID-19. The rearrangement joins TRBV9 to TRBJ2-3; 13 bases are a match to TRBD2. Sequencing was carried out using peripheral blood. DNA for the CDR3: TGTGCCAGCAGCTTCGGACTAGCGGGGGCTCAAGCAGATACGCAGTATTTT. It codes for CASSFGLAGAQADTQYF.